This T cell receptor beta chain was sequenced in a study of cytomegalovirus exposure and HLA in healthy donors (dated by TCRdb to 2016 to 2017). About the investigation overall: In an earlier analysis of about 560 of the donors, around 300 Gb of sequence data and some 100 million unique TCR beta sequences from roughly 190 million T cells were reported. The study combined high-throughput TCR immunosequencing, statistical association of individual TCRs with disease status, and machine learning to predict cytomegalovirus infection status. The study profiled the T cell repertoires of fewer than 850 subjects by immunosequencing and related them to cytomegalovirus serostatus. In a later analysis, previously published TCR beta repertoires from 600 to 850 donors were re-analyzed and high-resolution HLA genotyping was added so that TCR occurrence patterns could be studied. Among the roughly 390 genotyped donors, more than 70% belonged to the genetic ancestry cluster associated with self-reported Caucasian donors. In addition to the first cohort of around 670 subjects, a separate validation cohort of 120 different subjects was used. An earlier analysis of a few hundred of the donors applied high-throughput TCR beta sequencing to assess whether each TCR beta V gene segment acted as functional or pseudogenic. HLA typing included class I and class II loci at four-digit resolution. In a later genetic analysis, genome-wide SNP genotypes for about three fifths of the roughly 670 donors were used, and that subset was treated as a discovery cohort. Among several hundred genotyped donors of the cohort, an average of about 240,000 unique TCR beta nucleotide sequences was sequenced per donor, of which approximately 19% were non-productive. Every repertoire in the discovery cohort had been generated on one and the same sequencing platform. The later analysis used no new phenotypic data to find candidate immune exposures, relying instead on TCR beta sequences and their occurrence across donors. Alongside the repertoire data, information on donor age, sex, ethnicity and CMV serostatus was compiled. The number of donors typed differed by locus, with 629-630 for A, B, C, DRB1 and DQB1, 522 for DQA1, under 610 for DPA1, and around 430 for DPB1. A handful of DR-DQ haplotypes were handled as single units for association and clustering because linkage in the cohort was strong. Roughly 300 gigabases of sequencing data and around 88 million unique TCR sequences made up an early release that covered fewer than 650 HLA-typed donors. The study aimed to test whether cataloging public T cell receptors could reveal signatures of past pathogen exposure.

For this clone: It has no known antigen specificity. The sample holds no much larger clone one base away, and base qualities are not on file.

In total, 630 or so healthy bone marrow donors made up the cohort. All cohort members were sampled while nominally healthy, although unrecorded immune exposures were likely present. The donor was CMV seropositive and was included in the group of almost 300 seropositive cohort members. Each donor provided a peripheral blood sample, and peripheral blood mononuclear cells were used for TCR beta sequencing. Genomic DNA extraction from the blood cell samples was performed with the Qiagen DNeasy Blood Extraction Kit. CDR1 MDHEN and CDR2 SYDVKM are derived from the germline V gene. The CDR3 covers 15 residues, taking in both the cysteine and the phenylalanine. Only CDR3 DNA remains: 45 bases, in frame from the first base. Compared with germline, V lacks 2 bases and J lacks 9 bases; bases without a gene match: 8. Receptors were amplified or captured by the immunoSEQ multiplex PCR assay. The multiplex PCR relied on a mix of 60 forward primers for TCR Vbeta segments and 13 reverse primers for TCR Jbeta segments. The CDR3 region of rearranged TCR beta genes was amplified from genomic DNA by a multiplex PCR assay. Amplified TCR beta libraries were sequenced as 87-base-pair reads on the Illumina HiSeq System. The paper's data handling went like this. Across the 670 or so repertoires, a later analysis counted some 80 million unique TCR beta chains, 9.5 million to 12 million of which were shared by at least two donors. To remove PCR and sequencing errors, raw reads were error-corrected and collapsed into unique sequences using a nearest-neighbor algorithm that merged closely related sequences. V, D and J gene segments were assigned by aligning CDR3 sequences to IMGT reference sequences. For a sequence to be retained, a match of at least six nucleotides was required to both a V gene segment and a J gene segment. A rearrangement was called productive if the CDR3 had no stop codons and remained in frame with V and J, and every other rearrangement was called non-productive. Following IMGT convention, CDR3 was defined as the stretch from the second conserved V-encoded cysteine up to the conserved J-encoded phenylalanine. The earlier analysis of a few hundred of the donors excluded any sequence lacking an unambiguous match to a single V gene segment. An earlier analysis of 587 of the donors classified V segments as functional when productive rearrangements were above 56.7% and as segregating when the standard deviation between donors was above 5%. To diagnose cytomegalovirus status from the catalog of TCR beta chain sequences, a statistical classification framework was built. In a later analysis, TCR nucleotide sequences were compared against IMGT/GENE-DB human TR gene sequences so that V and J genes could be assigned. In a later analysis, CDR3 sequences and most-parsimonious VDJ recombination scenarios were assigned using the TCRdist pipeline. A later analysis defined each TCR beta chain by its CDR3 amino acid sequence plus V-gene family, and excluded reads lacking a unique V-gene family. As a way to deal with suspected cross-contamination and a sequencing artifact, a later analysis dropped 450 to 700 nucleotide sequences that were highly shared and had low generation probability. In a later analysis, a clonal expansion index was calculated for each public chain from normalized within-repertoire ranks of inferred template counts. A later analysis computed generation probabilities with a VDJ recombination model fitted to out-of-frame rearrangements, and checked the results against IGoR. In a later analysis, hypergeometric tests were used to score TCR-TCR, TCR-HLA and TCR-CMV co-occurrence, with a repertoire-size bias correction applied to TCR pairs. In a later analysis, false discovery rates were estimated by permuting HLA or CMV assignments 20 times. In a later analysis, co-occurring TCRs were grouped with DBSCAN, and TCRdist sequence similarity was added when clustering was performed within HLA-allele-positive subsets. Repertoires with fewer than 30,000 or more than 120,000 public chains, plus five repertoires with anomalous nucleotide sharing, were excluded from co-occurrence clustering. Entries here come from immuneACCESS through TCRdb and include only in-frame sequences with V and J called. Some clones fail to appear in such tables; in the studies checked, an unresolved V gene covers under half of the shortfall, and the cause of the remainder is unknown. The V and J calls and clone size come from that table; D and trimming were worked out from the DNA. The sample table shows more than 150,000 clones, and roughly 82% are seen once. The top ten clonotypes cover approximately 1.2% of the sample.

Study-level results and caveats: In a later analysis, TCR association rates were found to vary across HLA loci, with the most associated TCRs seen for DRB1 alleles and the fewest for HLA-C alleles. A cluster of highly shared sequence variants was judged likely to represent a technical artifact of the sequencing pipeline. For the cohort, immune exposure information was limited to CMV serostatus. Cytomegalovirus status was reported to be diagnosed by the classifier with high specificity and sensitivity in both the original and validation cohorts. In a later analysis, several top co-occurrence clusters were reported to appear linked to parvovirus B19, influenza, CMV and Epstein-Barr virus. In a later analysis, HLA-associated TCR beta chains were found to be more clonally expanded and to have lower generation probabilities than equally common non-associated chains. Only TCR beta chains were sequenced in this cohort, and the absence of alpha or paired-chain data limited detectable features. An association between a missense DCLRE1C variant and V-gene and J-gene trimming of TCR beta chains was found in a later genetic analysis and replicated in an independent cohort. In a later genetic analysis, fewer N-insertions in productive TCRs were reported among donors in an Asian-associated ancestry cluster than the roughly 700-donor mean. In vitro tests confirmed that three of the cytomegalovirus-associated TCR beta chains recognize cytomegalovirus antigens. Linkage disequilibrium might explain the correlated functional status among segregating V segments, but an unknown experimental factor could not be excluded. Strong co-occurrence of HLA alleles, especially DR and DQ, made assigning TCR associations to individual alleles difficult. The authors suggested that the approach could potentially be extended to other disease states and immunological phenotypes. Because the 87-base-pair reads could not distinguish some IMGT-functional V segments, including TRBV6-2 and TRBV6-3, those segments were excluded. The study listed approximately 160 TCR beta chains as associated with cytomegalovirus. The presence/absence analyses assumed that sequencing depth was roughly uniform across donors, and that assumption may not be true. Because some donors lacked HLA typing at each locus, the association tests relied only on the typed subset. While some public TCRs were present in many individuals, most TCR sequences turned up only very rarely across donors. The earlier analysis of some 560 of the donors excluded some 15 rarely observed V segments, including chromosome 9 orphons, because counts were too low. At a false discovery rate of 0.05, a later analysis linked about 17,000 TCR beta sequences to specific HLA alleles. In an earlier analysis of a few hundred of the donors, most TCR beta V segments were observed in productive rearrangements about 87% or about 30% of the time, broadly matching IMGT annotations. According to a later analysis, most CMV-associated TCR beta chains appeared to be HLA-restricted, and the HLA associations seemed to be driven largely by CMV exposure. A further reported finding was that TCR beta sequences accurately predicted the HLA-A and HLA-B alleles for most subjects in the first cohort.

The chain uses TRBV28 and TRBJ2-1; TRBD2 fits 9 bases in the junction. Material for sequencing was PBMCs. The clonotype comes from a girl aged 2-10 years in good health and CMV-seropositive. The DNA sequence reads TGTGCCAGCAGTTTAGCGGGAGGGCCGGGATCTGAGCAGTTCTTC. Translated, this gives CASSLAGGPGSEQFF.